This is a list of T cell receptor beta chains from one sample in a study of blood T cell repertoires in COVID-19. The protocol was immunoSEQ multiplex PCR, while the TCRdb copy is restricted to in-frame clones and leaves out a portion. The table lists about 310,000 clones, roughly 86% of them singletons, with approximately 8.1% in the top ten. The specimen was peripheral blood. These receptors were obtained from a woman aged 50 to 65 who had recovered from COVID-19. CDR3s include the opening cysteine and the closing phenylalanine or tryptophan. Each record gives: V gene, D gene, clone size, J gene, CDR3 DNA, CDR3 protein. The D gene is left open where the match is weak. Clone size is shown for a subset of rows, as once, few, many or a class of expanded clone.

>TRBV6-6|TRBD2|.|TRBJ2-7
TGTGCCAGCAGGGGAGCGACTAGCGGGATTGCCTACGAGCAGTACTTC
CASRGATSGIAYEQYF
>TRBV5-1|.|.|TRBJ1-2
TGCGCCAGCAGCTGGGGGACCCCTGGGAGGGATGGCTACACCTTC
CASSWGTPGRDGYTF
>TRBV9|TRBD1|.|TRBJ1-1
TGTGCCAGCAGCTCCTTCCCGGTCGGGGGACAGAATGAAGCTTTCTTT
CASSSFPVGGQNEAFF
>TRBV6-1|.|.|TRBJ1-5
TGTGCCAGCAGTGAAATCGTGAGTGGGGGGGCGGGTCAGCCCCAGCATTTT
CASSEIVSGGAGQPQHF
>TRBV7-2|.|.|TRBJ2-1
TGTGCCAGCAGCTTAGAGGCTAGCTGGCCCTACAATGAGCAGTTCTTC
CASSLEASWPYNEQFF
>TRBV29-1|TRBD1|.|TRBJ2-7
TGCAGCGTTGAAAGTGTGGACAGGGAAACGGGCGAGCAGTACTTC
CSVESVDRETGEQYF
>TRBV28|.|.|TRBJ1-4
TGTGCCAGCAGCTCCCCCCGATCTGGGTTCGGGGAAAAACTGTTTTTT
CASSSPRSGFGEKLFF
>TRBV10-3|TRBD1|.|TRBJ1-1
TGTGCCATCAGTGATTCGGACAGGGGGAACACTGAAGCTTTCTTT
CAISDSDRGNTEAFF
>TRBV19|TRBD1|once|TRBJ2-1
TGTGCCAGTGGCCCGGGACAGCGATTGACAAATGAGCAGTTCTTC
CASGPGQRLTNEQFF
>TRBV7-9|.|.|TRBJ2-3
TGTGCCAGCAGGAGGGCAGGTCACGATACGCAGTATTTT
CASRRAGHDTQYF
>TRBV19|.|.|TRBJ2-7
TGTGCCAGTAGCCATCGCGACGAGCAGTACTTC
CASSHRDEQYF
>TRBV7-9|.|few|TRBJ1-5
TGTGCCAGCAGCCTAGCCGGAGGGCTTCAGCCCCAGCATTTT
CASSLAGGLQPQHF
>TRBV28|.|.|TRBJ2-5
TGTGCCACCCTGCTTCAGGGGACCGGGGAGACCCAGTACTTC
CATLLQGTGETQYF
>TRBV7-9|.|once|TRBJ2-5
TGTGCCAGCAGCTTAGGTGCGGTCCAAGAGACCCAGTACTTC
CASSLGAVQETQYF
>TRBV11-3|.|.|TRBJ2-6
TGTGCCAGCAGCCCCCCCCCAGGCTCTGGGGCCAACGTCCTGACTTTC
CASSPPPGSGANVLTF
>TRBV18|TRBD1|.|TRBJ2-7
TGTGCCAGCTCACGCCAGGGACAGGCCTACGAGCAGTACTTC
CASSRQGQAYEQYF
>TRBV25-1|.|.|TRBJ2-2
TGTGCCAGCAATCTTACAGGGTCGAACACCGGGGAGCTGTTTTTT
CASNLTGSNTGELFF
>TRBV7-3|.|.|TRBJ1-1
TGTGCCAGCAGCTTACAGAGGGTTGAAGCTTTCTTT
CASSLQRVEAFF
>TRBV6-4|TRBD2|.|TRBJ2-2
TGTGCCAGCAGTGAACTAGCGGGGCACACCGGGGAGCTGTTTTTT
CASSELAGHTGELFF
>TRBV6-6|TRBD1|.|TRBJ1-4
TGTGCCCATAGAACTACAGGGGAAGGTGAAAAACTGTTTTTT
CAHRTTGEGEKLFF
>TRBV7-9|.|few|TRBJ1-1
TGTGCCAGCAGCTTAGGAGTGTTTAGGAACACTGAAGCTTTCTTT
CASSLGVFRNTEAFF
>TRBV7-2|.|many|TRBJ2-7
TGTGCCAGCGGAGGACAGAGCTCCTACGAGCAGTACTTC
CASGGQSSYEQYF
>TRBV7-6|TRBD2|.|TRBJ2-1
TGTGCCAGCAGCTTAGCGGTAGCGGGAGTATTTAGTGAGCAGTTCTTC
CASSLAVAGVFSEQFF
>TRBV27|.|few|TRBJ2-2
TGTGCCAGCAGTTTAAACCCCAGTTCGAACACCGGGGAGCTGTTTTTT
CASSLNPSSNTGELFF
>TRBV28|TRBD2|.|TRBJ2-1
TGTGCCATCCTAAGCGGGAGTAGGTCCGATGAGCAGTTCTTC
CAILSGSRSDEQFF
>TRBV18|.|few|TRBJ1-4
TGTGCCAGCTCACGACCGAGTTCTAATGAAAAACTGTTTTTT
CASSRPSSNEKLFF
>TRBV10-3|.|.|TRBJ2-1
TGTGCCATCAGTGATTCCGGGTACGTAAACAATGAGCAGTTCTTC
CAISDSGYVNNEQFF
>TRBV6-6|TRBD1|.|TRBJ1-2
TGTGCCAGCAGTCCTGGGACAGGAAGGTATGGCTACACCTTC
CASSPGTGRYGYTF
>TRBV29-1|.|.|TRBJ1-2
TGCAGCGTCGGCCGGGACATAGGAGGCTACACCTTC
CSVGRDIGGYTF
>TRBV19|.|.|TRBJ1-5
TGTGCCAGTACCGGACAGAGCAATCAGCCCCAGCATTTT
CASTGQSNQPQHF
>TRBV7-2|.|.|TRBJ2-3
TGTGCCAGCAGGCAACCCACACAGCAAACGCAGTATTTT
CASRQPTQQTQYF